What follows are 19 T cell receptor beta chains derived from one specimen sequenced in a study of cytomegalovirus exposure and HLA in healthy donors. PCR employed 60 Vbeta and 13 Jbeta primers. Sequencing was performed with immunoSEQ multiplex PCR; in TCRdb, only in-frame clones are kept and a portion is missing. Among over 150,000 clones listed, 80% were seen once. What was sequenced was PBMCs. Receptor source: a man aged 18 to 30 in good health and CMV-seropositive.

The chain employs TRBV7-9 and TRBJ2-3; TRBD2 agrees at 9 bases. The CDR3 runs to 17 residues. V shed 4 bases, J shed 5 bases, and the junction held 13 bases outside the gene matches. The germline CDR1 and CDR2 sequences are SEHNR and FQNEAQ (reference sequence). The CDR3 spells CASSSRPGTSTIDTQYF. The CDR3 coding sequence is TGTGCCAGCAGCTCCCGACCCGGGACTAGCACTATAGATACGCAGTATTTT.

The rearrangement joins TRBV25-1 to TRBJ1-2; D gene ambiguous. CDR1 MGHDK and CDR2 SYGVNS come from the germline V gene. This CDR3 contains 12 residues. V lost 3 bases, J lost 4 bases, and 6 bases lay in between. The CDR3 here is CASSESLYGYTF. The CDR3 DNA follows: TGTGCCAGCAGTGAGTCTCTCTATGGCTACACCTTC.

In this sample, this clone turned up once. J is TRBJ2-7 and V is TRBV7-9; weak D call: TRBD2 (6 bases). Trimming took off 7 bases at V and 0 bases at J, with 16 bases between the two ends. The CDR3 is 15 amino acids. Germline V lookup: CDR1 SEHNR, CDR2 FQNEAQ (reference sequence). The CDR3 protein is CASTQESGVSYEQYF. In DNA, the CDR3 is TGTGCCAGCACTCAAGAGTCGGGGGTCTCCTACGAGCAGTACTTC. Together with reference TRBV7-9 and TRBJ2-7, the CDR3 gives the full variable domain: DTGVSQNPRHKITKRGQNVTFRCDPISEHNRLYWYRQTLGQGPEFLTYFQNEAQLEKSRLLSDRFSAERPKGSFSTLEIQRTEQGDSAMYLCASTQESGVSYEQYFGPGTRLTVT.

The table lists this clone with a count of one. This chain connects TRBV9 to TRBJ1-4, with D tentatively TRBD1 (5 bases). Trimming took 0 bases from V and 1 from J, leaving 16 bases between them. The V gene's germline CDR1 is SGDLS and CDR2 YYNGEE. The CDR3 contains 18 residues. CDR3 in amino acids: CASSVVPGEVETNEKLFF. The CDR3 DNA reads TGTGCCAGCAGCGTAGTGCCGGGGGAGGTAGAAACTAATGAAAAACTGTTTTTT. The entire variable domain, with the rest obtained from reference TRBV9 and TRBJ1-4, is as follows: DSGVTQTPKHLITATGQRVTLRCSPRSGDLSVYWYQQSLDQGLQFLIQYYNGEERAKGNILERFSAQQFPDLHSELNLSSLELGDSALYFCASSVVPGEVETNEKLFFGSGTQLSVL.

The rearrangement uses TRBV7-8 and TRBJ2-7; D unresolved. V was cut by 1 base and J by 0 bases, with 7 bases left in between. The CDR3 runs 14 residues. CDR1 is SGHVS, CDR2 FQNEAQ, per germline. The chain's CDR3 is CASSLVAVSYEQYF. The CDR3 DNA sequence: TGTGCCAGCAGCTTAGTAGCAGTCTCCTACGAGCAGTACTTC. Using reference TRBV7-8 and TRBJ2-7 for the parts outside the CDR3, the full variable domain is GAGVSQSPRYKVAKRGQDVALRCDPISGHVSLFWYQQALGQGPEFLTYFQNEAQLDKSGLPSDRFFAERPEGSVSTLKIQRTQQEDSAVYLCASSLVAVSYEQYFGPGTRLTVT.

The gene calls are TRBV7-9 and TRBJ2-2; a possible D gene is TRBD2 (5 bases). V shed 5 bases and J shed 3 bases, with 16 bases lying between them. CDR3 length: 16 residues. The V gene's germline CDR1 is SEHNR and CDR2 FQNEAQ (reference sequence). CDR3 sequence: CASSRYNGVDTGELFF. In DNA form, the CDR3 reads TGTGCCAGCAGCCGGTATAACGGGGTAGACACCGGGGAGCTGTTTTTT.

The chain employs TRBV19 and TRBJ2-7; 7 bases are shared with TRBD2. The CDR3 is 15 amino acids. The germline V gene has CDR1 LNHDA and CDR2 SQIVND (reference sequence). Losses at the gene ends were 3 bases for V and 3 bases for J; bases not matched to a gene: 8. The CDR3 sequence: CASSMAWGGGYEQYF. CDR3 DNA sequence: TGTGCCAGTAGTATGGCCTGGGGGGGAGGCTACGAGCAGTACTTC.

The chain couples TRBV11-1 to TRBJ2-5, with 9 bases matching TRBD2. The length of the CDR3 is 14 residues. Per the germline V gene, CDR1 is SGHAT and CDR2 is FQDESV (reference sequence). Unmatched junction bases numbered 6, after V lost 5 bases and J lost 5 bases. The CDR3 DNA is TGTGCCAGCAGCCTTAGCGGGAGAGATGAGACCCAGTACTTC. It translates to CASSLSGRDETQYF.

The rearrangement links TRBV2 to TRBJ1-4; TRBD1 aligns across 8 bases. Germline CDR1 SNHLY, CDR2 FYNNEI. The V segment lost 3 bases and the J segment 8 bases; nucleotides outside the gene matches: 8. The CDR3 is 15 residues long. The chain's CDR3 is CASSDGSGGNEKLFF. CDR3 nucleotide sequence: TGTGCCAGCAGTGATGGGTCAGGGGGCAACGAAAAACTGTTTTTT.

In this sample, this clone turned up once. This sequence joins TRBV19 and TRBJ1-1; tentative D call: TRBD1 (5 bases). Trimming removed 1 base from V and 4 bases from J, with 10 bases in between. The CDR3 contains 14 residues. CDR1 and CDR2 (germline): LNHDA, SQIVND (reference sequence). The CDR3, as DNA: TGTGCCAGTAGTATAGTCCCGGGGGGCACTGAAGCTTTCTTT. It codes for CASSIVPGGTEAFF.

This chain joins TRBV9 and TRBJ2-3; 11 bases map to TRBD2. The V and J ends lost 2 bases and 7 bases, in that order; junction bases with no gene match: 6. The CDR3 sequence is 15 residues long. Germline CDR1 and CDR2: SGDLS and YYNGEE. CDR3 in amino acids: CASSVSGGAGNTQYF. As DNA, the CDR3 is TGTGCCAGCAGCGTTAGCGGGGGGGCCGGGAATACGCAGTATTTT.

This rearrangement joins TRBV6-5 to TRBJ1-1, with D uncertain. Germline V gene data show CDR1 as MNHEY and CDR2 as SVGAGI. The V end was cut by 7 bases, the J end by 6 bases, with 12 bases between. CDR3 length equals 12 residues. DNA for the CDR3: TGTGCCAGCAATAGGTGGGCCCCTGAAGCTTTCTTT. Its translation is CASNRWAPEAFF.

Remarks on this clone: The CDR3 ends on some other residue instead of the conserved phenylalanine or tryptophan, so this is likely a read error. No DNA is shown, since the ends of the CDR3 on it are uncertain; the CDR3 is the one TCRdb lists. The chain recombines TRBV20-1 with TRBJ1-2. The CDR3 totals 11 residues, both ends included. Germline V CDR1 and CDR2: DFQATT, SNEGSKA (reference sequence). The CDR3 loop reads CSARDQPGGGE.

This sequence joins TRBV7-2 and TRBJ1-4; 10 bases match TRBD1. CDR3 length equals 15 residues. The trim removed 0 bases at V and 10 bases at J, leaving 5 bases unmatched. Germline loops: CDR1 SGHTA, CDR2 FQGNSA. In DNA form, the CDR3 reads TGTGCCAGCAGCTTAGCGAGGGACAGGGGAGGAAAACTGTTTTTT. Its protein is CASSLARDRGGKLFF. The full variable domain, rest sourced from reference TRBV7-2 and TRBJ1-4, is GAGVSQSPSNKVTEKGKDVELRCDPISGHTALYWYRQSLGQGLEFLIYFQGNSAPDKSGLPSDRFSAERTGGSVSTLTIQRTQQEDSAVYLCASSLARDRGGKLFFGSGTQLSVL.

V gene TRBV7-8 combines with J gene TRBJ2-5, with a tentative D call TRBD1 (6 bases). Gene TRBJ2-7 matches the end of the DNA better, so the J call may be wrong. CDR3 length equals 16 residues. CDR1 is SGHVS, CDR2 FQNEAQ, per germline. The CDR3 spells CASSPIVRGMDYEQYF. CDR3 in DNA: TGTGCCAGCAGCCCCATTGTCAGGGGAATGGATTACGAGCAGTACTTC.

The CDR3 sequence: CASSLQGYSNQPQHF. CDR3 in DNA: TGTGCCAGCAGCTTACAGGGTTATAGCAATCAGCCCCAGCATTTT. This chain joins TRBV11-2 and TRBJ1-5; D is perhaps TRBD1 (5 bases). CDR3 length: 15 residues. Germline loops: CDR1 SGHAT, CDR2 FQNNGV. V was cut by 2 bases and J by 0 bases, with 8 bases left in between.

The chain employs TRBV25-1 and TRBJ1-5, with D tentatively TRBD1 (6 bases). The CDR3 spans 16 residues. The V end was cut by 6 bases, the J end by 0 bases, with 15 bases between. Germline V lookup: CDR1 MGHDK, CDR2 SYGVNS. CDR3 sequence: CASSPAWTASNQPQHF. The CDR3 DNA reads as TGTGCCAGCAGCCCCGCTTGGACAGCTAGCAATCAGCCCCAGCATTTT.

This chain links TRBV9 with TRBJ1-6; D remains ambiguous. The CDR3 is 15 residues long. CDR1 and CDR2 (germline): SGDLS, YYNGEE. With 0 bases removed from V and 7 bases from J, the gap between germline ends came to 11 bases. The CDR3 DNA reads as TGTGCCAGCAGCGTAGGGTGGTCGAGGAATTCACCCCTCCACTTT. This sequence encodes CASSVGWSRNSPLHF.

The chain joins TRBV5-1 to TRBJ1-1, with D possibly matching TRBD1 (6 bases). Per the germline V gene, CDR1 is SGHRS and CDR2 is YFSETQ. CDR3 length equals 14 residues. Trimming left V 3 bases short and J 11 bases short, with 20 bases between. CDR3: CASSWRERQESAFF. The CDR3 coding sequence is TGCGCCAGCAGCTGGCGCGAGAGACAGGAATCGGCTTTCTTT.